These 11 T cell receptor beta chains were all obtained from the same sample, sequenced in a study of cytomegalovirus exposure and HLA in healthy donors. Both 60 Vbeta primers and 13 Jbeta primers went into the PCR. Assay: immunoSEQ multiplex PCR; the TCRdb copy retains only in-frame clones and omits some. The table lists under 90,000 clones, approximately 63% of them singletons, with less than 10% in the top ten. The material sequenced was PBMCs. Receptors originate from a woman between 50 and 59 years old in good health and CMV-seropositive.

The chain uses TRBV7-6 and TRBJ1-1, with a tentative D call TRBD1 (5 bases). V was clipped by 1 base and J by 5 bases, with 8 bases between them. The CDR3 extends over 13 amino acids. Germline values: CDR1 SGHVS, CDR2 FNYEAQ. Written as DNA, the CDR3 is TGTGCCAGCAGCTTAGGGGGGGGAACTGAAGCTTTCTTT. Translating gives CASSLGGGTEAFF. Looking up the rest from reference TRBV7-6 and TRBJ1-1 gives the full variable domain: GAGVSQSPRYKVTKRGQDVALRCDPISGHVSLYWYRQALGQGPEFLTYFNYEAQQDKSGLPNDRFSAERPEGSISTLTIQRTEQRDSAMYRCASSLGGGTEAFFGQGTRLTVV.

The V call is TRBV5-4, the J call TRBJ2-2, with 7 positions matching TRBD1. Germline CDR1 reads SGHNT; CDR2 reads YYREEE (reference sequence). The CDR3 contains 15 residues. The trim removed 4 bases at V and 1 base at J, leaving 4 bases unmatched. The CDR3 loop is CASSPDRRNTGELFF. CDR3 bases: TGTGCCAGCAGCCCGGACAGGAGGAACACCGGGGAGCTGTTTTTT.

This rearrangement joins TRBV27 to TRBJ2-3; 7 bases fit TRBD1. This CDR3 region has 15 residues. Germline CDR1 MNHEY, CDR2 SMNVEV (reference sequence). The trim removed 5 bases at V and 2 bases at J, leaving 7 bases unmatched. CDR3 protein: CASSLRQGHTDTQYF. The CDR3 DNA reads TGTGCCAGCAGTCTAAGACAGGGACACACAGATACGCAGTATTTT.

The CDR3 reads CASSAGQGFRAPLQWEQFF. As DNA, the CDR3 is TGTGCCAGCAGTGCCGGACAGGGGTTCCGGGCCCCCCTGCAATGGGAGCAGTTCTTC. The rearrangement uses TRBV9 and TRBJ2-1; the match to TRBD1 covers 9 bases. The V gene end was trimmed by 5 bases and the J gene end by 10 bases; junction bases not matched to a gene: 25. Germline V gives CDR1 SGDLS, CDR2 YYNGEE. The CDR3 runs to 19 residues.

V and J are TRBV7-6 and TRBJ2-1, with TRBD2 as a possible D gene (5 bases). CDR1 and CDR2 from the germline V gene are SGHVS and FNYEAQ. The ends were cut back, 1 base at V and 9 bases at J, with 13 bases in the middle. There are 14 residues in the CDR3. The CDR3 sequence: CASSLGTHAGEQFF. The CDR3 DNA reads TGTGCCAGCAGCTTAGGGACTCACGCCGGTGAGCAGTTCTTC.

A few counts support this clone. This sequence joins TRBV5-1 and TRBJ1-4, with 10 bases matching TRBD1. The CDR3 is 19 residues long. Germline V gives CDR1 SGHRS, CDR2 YFSETQ. Trimming removed 3 bases from V and 7 bases from J; junction bases left unmatched: 18. CDR3 protein: CASSCVTGQGKDGSEKLFF. DNA of the CDR3: TGCGCCAGCAGCTGCGTTACGGGACAGGGGAAAGATGGGAGTGAAAAACTGTTTTTT.

This clone came up once. This rearrangement joins TRBV9 to TRBJ1-6; D possibly corresponds to TRBD1 (5 bases). The length of the CDR3 is 13 residues. V dropped 0 bases and J dropped 9 bases, with 7 bases sitting between them. Germline V gene sequence: CDR1 SGDLS, CDR2 YYNGEE. CDR3 residues: CASSVERGSPLHF. As DNA, the CDR3 is TGTGCCAGCAGCGTAGAAAGGGGTTCACCCCTCCACTTT.

This clone appeared once. The CDR3 protein is CASSLFGTGKFSYEQYF. The CDR3 DNA sequence: TGTGCCAGCAGTTTATTCGGGACAGGGAAATTCTCCTACGAGCAGTACTTC. J is TRBJ2-7 and V is TRBV27; TRBD1 matches 9 bases. J was trimmed by 0 bases and V by 1 base; bases with no gene match: 7. The CDR3 has 17 amino acids. Germline CDR1 and CDR2: MNHEY and SMNVEV (reference sequence).

This clone was counted between two and nine times. The rearrangement uses TRBV6-5 and TRBJ2-5; 11 bases are shared with TRBD2. The CDR3 runs 16 residues. The V gene's germline CDR1 is MNHEY and CDR2 SVGAGI. V lost 4 bases and J lost 5; bases outside the gene matches: 9. CDR3 sequence: CASSSASGRLVETQYF. As DNA, the CDR3 is TGTGCCAGCAGTTCTGCTAGCGGGAGGTTAGTGGAGACCCAGTACTTC.

The table lists this clone with a few counts. The chain carries TRBV6-5 and TRBJ1-5, with D possibly matching TRBD1 (6 bases). The V and J ends lost 2 bases and 10 bases respectively, with 21 bases between them. Germline CDR1 reads MNHEY; CDR2 reads SVGAGI. This CDR3 is 16 amino acids long. The CDR3 loop reads CASSYPPGGAYDPQHF. In DNA, the CDR3 is TGTGCCAGCAGTTACCCCCCGGGGGGGGCCTACGATCCCCAGCATTTT.

The V gene is TRBV19, the J gene TRBJ2-5; 8 positions match TRBD2. CDR3 size: 15 residues. The V and J ends lost 3 bases and 5 bases, in that order; junction bases with no gene match: 8. Germline V CDR1 and CDR2: LNHDA, SQIVND (reference sequence). The CDR3 protein is CASSMLAGGAETQYF. The CDR3 nucleotides read TGTGCCAGTAGTATGTTGGCGGGAGGAGCTGAGACCCAGTACTTC.